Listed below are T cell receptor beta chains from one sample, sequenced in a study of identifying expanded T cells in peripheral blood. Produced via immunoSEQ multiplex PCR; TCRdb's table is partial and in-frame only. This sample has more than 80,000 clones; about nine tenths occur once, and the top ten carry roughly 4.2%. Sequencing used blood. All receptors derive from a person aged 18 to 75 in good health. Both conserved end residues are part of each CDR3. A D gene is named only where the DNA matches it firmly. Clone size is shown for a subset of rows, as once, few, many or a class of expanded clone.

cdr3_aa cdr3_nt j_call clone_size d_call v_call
CASSARPGGAFF TGTGCCAGCAGTGCCAGGCCGGGGGGAGCTTTCTTT TRBJ1-1 - - TRBV2
CASSPPSAGYTDTQYF TGTGCCAGCAGCCCTCCGTCAGCGGGATACACAGATACGCAGTATTTT TRBJ2-3 once TRBD2 TRBV28
CASSYASDQPQHF TGTGCCAGCAGTTACGCGAGTGATCAGCCCCAGCATTTT TRBJ1-5 - - TRBV6-6
CASRPGRETYGYTF TGTGCAAGTCGCCCGGGTAGAGAGACTTATGGCTACACCTTC TRBJ1-2 - - TRBV12-2
CASNPDRANTGELFF TGTGCCAGCAACCCGGACAGGGCGAACACCGGGGAGCTGTTTTTT TRBJ2-2 - TRBD1 TRBV7-2
CASSQEGDSGLGSGANVLTF TGCGCCAGCAGCCAAGAGGGGGATTCGGGACTAGGCTCTGGGGCCAACGTCCTGACTTTC TRBJ2-6 - TRBD2 TRBV4-1
CASSSIGANEKLFF TGTGCCAGCAGCTCAATTGGGGCTAATGAAAAACTGTTTTTT TRBJ1-4 - - TRBV4-2
CAWSARVSQSTDTQYF TGTGCCTGGAGTGCAAGGGTATCCCAAAGCACAGATACGCAGTATTTT TRBJ2-3 - - TRBV30
CASSDGAGGYNEQFF TGTGCCAGCAGTGACGGCGCGGGGGGTTACAATGAGCAGTTCTTC TRBJ2-1 - TRBD2 TRBV6-4
CASSESIEYNEQFF TGCGCCAGCAGTGAGTCAATAGAGTACAATGAGCAGTTCTTC TRBJ2-1 - - TRBV10-1
CASSLVPPGEGWDSPLHF TGTGCCAGCAGTTTAGTCCCCCCAGGGGAGGGGTGGGATTCACCCCTCCACTTT TRBJ1-6 - - TRBV28
CASTVLAGGPSYNEQFF TGCGCCAGCACGGTACTAGCGGGAGGACCGTCCTACAATGAGCAGTTCTTC TRBJ2-1 few TRBD2 TRBV10-1
CASSEYGKDEQFF TGTGCCAGCAGTGAATATGGGAAGGATGAGCAGTTCTTC TRBJ2-1 - - TRBV25-1
CASSLEGQSLAGYTF TGCGCCAGCAGCTTGGAAGGACAGTCGTTGGCAGGCTACACCTTC TRBJ1-2 - - TRBV5-1
CASTGTSGGDEQFF TGTGCCAGCACCGGGACTAGCGGGGGGGATGAGCAGTTCTTC TRBJ2-1 - TRBD2 TRBV6-1
CASKGAEGYTF TGTGCCAGCAAGGGGGCAGAAGGCTACACCTTC TRBJ1-2 - TRBD1 TRBV6-6
CASSIKTGGGLEQYF TGTGCCAGTAGTATAAAGACAGGGGGAGGGCTCGAGCAGTACTTC TRBJ2-7 few TRBD1 TRBV19
CASSYQDRGGEQFF TGTGCCAGCAGTTATCAGGACAGGGGAGGTGAGCAGTTCTTC TRBJ2-1 - TRBD1 TRBV6-5
CAWRRGLAGAEQFF TGTGCCTGGAGGCGGGGACTAGCGGGAGCCGAGCAGTTCTTC TRBJ2-1 few TRBD2 TRBV30
CASSRQGTRGETQYF TGTGCCAGCTCACGACAGGGGACGAGGGGAGAGACCCAGTACTTC TRBJ2-5 - TRBD1 TRBV18
CASSQDRASGARSTDTQYF TGCGCCAGCAGCCAAGATCGTGCTAGCGGGGCACGAAGCACAGATACGCAGTATTTT TRBJ2-3 - TRBD2 TRBV4-1
CASSRTGSQPQHF TGCGCCAGCAGCCGGACAGGATCTCAGCCCCAGCATTTT TRBJ1-5 - TRBD1 TRBV5-1
CASKSRANTGELFF TGTGCCAGTAAAAGCAGGGCAAACACCGGGGAGCTGTTTTTT TRBJ2-2 - - TRBV19
CASSQEKFNYGYTF TGTGCCAGCAGCCAAGAAAAATTCAACTATGGCTACACCTTC TRBJ1-2 - - TRBV5-4
CASSLDRGINEQYF TGTGCCAGCAGCTTAGACAGGGGTATCAACGAGCAGTACTTC TRBJ2-7 - TRBD1 TRBV7-9
CASSLEAGGPYEQYF TGTGCCAGCAGCTTAGAAGCGGGGGGTCCATACGAGCAGTACTTC TRBJ2-7 - TRBD2 TRBV7-3
CASRTGGSNQPQHF TGTGCCAGCAGGACAGGGGGAAGCAATCAGCCCCAGCATTTT TRBJ1-5 - TRBD1 TRBV28
CSVRDSEAFF TGCAGCGTCCGGGACTCTGAAGCTTTCTTT TRBJ1-1 few - TRBV29-1
CSVGGAWTGTYEQYF TGCAGCGTTGGCGGAGCTTGGACAGGGACCTACGAGCAGTACTTC TRBJ2-7 - TRBD1 TRBV29-1
CASSQMRVRTDYSNQPQHF TGTGCCAGCAGCCAAATGAGAGTCAGGACAGATTATAGCAATCAGCCCCAGCATTTT TRBJ1-5 - - TRBV4-2
CASSHGGGGRYEQYF TGTGCCAGTAGCCATGGCGGGGGAGGGCGCTACGAGCAGTACTTC TRBJ2-7 - TRBD2 TRBV19
CASSEFVGPGELFF TGTGCCAGCAGTGAATTCGTTGGTCCCGGGGAGCTGTTTTTT TRBJ2-2 once - TRBV25-1
CASSQEGVAGVSYNEQFF TGCGCCAGCAGCCAGGAGGGAGTAGCGGGAGTCTCCTACAATGAGCAGTTCTTC TRBJ2-1 - TRBD2 TRBV4-3
CASSAGTGRPEQYF TGTGCCAGCTCGGCCGGGACAGGGCGACCCGAGCAGTACTTC TRBJ2-7 - TRBD1 TRBV18
CASSAASGGLTDTQYF TGTGCCAGCAGTGCAGCTTCGGGGGGCCTCACAGATACGCAGTATTTT TRBJ2-3 - - TRBV6-4
CAISERDRGPLVEQFF TGTGCCATCAGTGAGCGGGACAGGGGGCCTCTGGTTGAGCAGTTCTTC TRBJ2-1 - TRBD1 TRBV10-3
CASSRGQAYEQYF TGTGCCAGCAGTAGGGGACAGGCCTACGAGCAGTACTTC TRBJ2-7 - TRBD1 TRBV6-6
CASSRGGVINEQFF TGTGCCAGCAGCCGAGGGGGTGTAATCAATGAGCAGTTCTTC TRBJ2-1 - - TRBV7-2
CASSLRGNEQYF TGTGCCAGCAGTCTCAGGGGTAACGAGCAGTACTTC TRBJ2-7 - - TRBV2
CASSAGTFRSDYEQYF TGTGCCAGCAGCGCCGGGACTTTCCGGAGTGACTACGAGCAGTACTTC TRBJ2-7 - - TRBV5-4
CASSQDSGTGGNEQFF TGCGCCAGCAGCCAAGACTCTGGAACAGGGGGCAATGAGCAGTTCTTC TRBJ2-1 - TRBD1 TRBV4-3
CAIKMDGSSYEQYF TGTGCCATCAAAATGGACGGGAGCTCCTACGAGCAGTACTTC TRBJ2-7 - - TRBV10-3
CASSIQAGGAYNEQFF TGTGCCAGTAGTATTCAAGCGGGGGGTGCCTACAATGAGCAGTTCTTC TRBJ2-1 few TRBD2 TRBV19
CASSPQREVPYNEQFF TGTGCCAGCAGTCCGCAGCGGGAGGTCCCCTACAATGAGCAGTTCTTC TRBJ2-1 - TRBD2 TRBV7-2
CASKGMGAGTEAFF TGTGCCAGTAAGGGCATGGGGGCGGGGACTGAAGCTTTCTTT TRBJ1-1 - - TRBV19
CASNYYNEQFF TGTGCCAGCAACTACTACAATGAGCAGTTCTTC TRBJ2-1 - - TRBV27
CASSVLQGANTGELFF TGTGCCAGTAGTGTGCTACAGGGGGCGAACACCGGGGAGCTGTTTTTT TRBJ2-2 - TRBD1 TRBV19
CASSPDGLGNTIYF TGTGCCAGCAGTCCGGACGGACTCGGAAACACCATATATTTT TRBJ1-3 - - TRBV28
CSVYPPAFF TGCAGCGTTTACCCACCCGCTTTCTTT TRBJ1-1 - - TRBV29-1
CAIKSGQGMDSNQPQHF TGTGCCATCAAGTCCGGACAGGGAATGGATAGCAATCAGCCCCAGCATTTT TRBJ1-5 - TRBD1 TRBV10-3
CASSDAGGTDTQYF TGTGCCAGCAGTGACGCGGGAGGGACAGATACGCAGTATTTT TRBJ2-3 - TRBD2 TRBV6-1
CASSGGDRVRNEQYF TGTGCCAGCAGCGGCGGGGACAGGGTAAGGAACGAGCAGTACTTC TRBJ2-7 - TRBD1 TRBV5-4
CAWSAIGTENTEAFF TGTGCCTGGAGTGCGATAGGGACGGAGAACACTGAAGCTTTCTTT TRBJ1-1 - - TRBV30
CASRRGQGEYF TGTGCCAGCAGACGCGGACAGGGGGAGTACTTC TRBJ2-7 - TRBD1 TRBV6-5
CASSLVGRATEAFF TGTGCCAGCAGCTTGGTAGGCAGGGCCACTGAAGCTTTCTTT TRBJ1-1 - - TRBV5-4